Shown below are 17 T cell receptor beta chains from a single sample sequenced in a study of blood T cells in healthy people across ages. Through a sample-barcoded 5' primer and a J-beta primer mix, a second PCR was run for about 6 to 11 cycles. TCRdb passed the 5' RACE reads through MiXCR, listing each CDR3 protein once. The sample has about 1.5 million distinct CDR3 sequences; less than 45% are singletons. Material: blood. These TCRs come from a woman between 18 and 30 years old in good health.

This clonotype was counted between two and nine times. The chain recombines TRBV3-1 with TRBJ2-3; 9 nucleotides align to TRBD1. V lost 4 bases, J lost 5 bases, and 4 bases stayed unmatched. The germline V gene encodes CDR1 LGHDT and CDR2 YNNKEL (reference sequence). The CDR3 has 14 amino acids. CDR3 sequence: CASSPTGGIDTQYF. The CDR3 nucleotides read TGTGCCAGCAGCCCGACAGGGGGTATAGATACGCAGTATTTT.

J is TRBJ1-5 and V is TRBV25-1; TRBD1 is a possible D gene (6 bases). Trimming stripped 0 bases from V and 0 bases from J, with 15 bases between. The CDR3 has 18 amino acids. Germline values: CDR1 MGHDK, CDR2 SYGVNS. The CDR3 DNA sequence: TGTGCCAGCAGTGAATACTCACAGGGACCTGATAGCAATCAGCCCCAGCATTTT. This gives the protein CASSEYSQGPDSNQPQHF.

This clonotype was seen only a few times. The rearrangement links TRBV5-1 to TRBJ2-5, with D tentatively TRBD1 or TRBD2 (5 bases each). The CDR3 covers 18 residues. Germline CDR1 and CDR2: SGHRS and YFSETQ. V shed 0 bases and J shed 0 bases, with 18 bases lying between them. CDR3 protein: CASSLEPTRGGYQETQYF. Written as DNA, the CDR3 is TGCGCCAGCAGCTTGGAGCCCACGAGGGGTGGGTACCAAGAGACCCAGTACTTC.

Many counts were recorded for this clonotype. This chain links TRBV9 with TRBJ2-7, with D maybe TRBD1 (6 bases). Looked up from germline, CDR1 is SGDLS and CDR2 is YYNGEE. The CDR3 runs 15 residues. The V end was cut by 3 bases, the J end by 4 bases, with 17 bases between. This chain's CDR3 is CASSADSLTEYEQYF. Here the CDR3 DNA reads TGTGCCAGCAGCGCGGACAGTCTCACCGAATACGAGCAGTACTTC.

The chain recombines TRBV15 with TRBJ2-1; 9 bases are a match to TRBD1. CDR3 size: 14 residues. Germline CDR1 is LNHNV and CDR2 is YYDKDF (reference sequence). V shed 6 bases and J 4 bases; nucleotides not matched to a gene: 4. CDR3 nucleotide sequence: TGTGCCACCAGTCGGGACAGGGTATACAATGAGCAGTTCTTC. It specifies CATSRDRVYNEQFF.

The V and J genes are TRBV5-6 and TRBJ2-1; weak D call: TRBD2 (6 bases). Per germline, CDR1 SGHDT and CDR2 YYEEEE. The CDR3 has 15 residues. V shed 3 bases and J shed 10 bases, with 20 bases lying between them. CDR3 loop: CASSWGEVALFEQFF. Written as DNA, the CDR3 is TGTGCCAGCAGCTGGGGGGAAGTGGCCCTTTTCGAGCAGTTCTTC.

The rearrangement links TRBV7-9 to TRBJ1-1; tentative D call: TRBD1 (6 bases). The germline CDR1 and CDR2 sequences are SEHNR and FQNEAQ (reference sequence). Between the trimmed V and J ends, which lost 1 base and 9 bases, there was a span of 12 bases. The length of the CDR3 is 13 residues. The CDR3 region is CASSLEGGRKAFF. The CDR3 DNA follows: TGTGCCAGCAGCTTAGAGGGGGGGCGTAAAGCTTTCTTT. Variable domain in full (rest from reference TRBV7-9 and TRBJ1-1): DTGVSQNPRHKITKRGQNVTFRCDPISEHNRLYWYRQTLGQGPEFLTYFQNEAQLEKSRLLSDRFSAERPKGSFSTLEIQRTEQGDSAMYLCASSLEGGRKAFFGQGTRLTVV.

This chain joins TRBV28 and TRBJ1-1; D is uncertain. The CDR3 length is 14 residues. CDR1 is MDHEN and CDR2 is SYDVKM in the germline V gene. V lost 5 bases and J lost 3, with 13 bases in between. The CDR3 DNA follows: TGTGCCAGCAGTCCCCCCGGCTTATACACTGAAGCTTTCTTT. Residues: CASSPPGLYTEAFF.

The chain carries TRBV20-1 and TRBJ1-5; no firm D call. V dropped 0 bases and J dropped 2 bases, with 8 bases sitting between them. Per the germline V gene, CDR1 is DFQATT and CDR2 is SNEGSKA (reference sequence). There are 14 residues in the CDR3. CDR3 in DNA: TGCAGTGCTAGAGAAAGGTTGGGCAATCAGCCCCAGCATTTT. Protein: CSARERLGNQPQHF.

This chain uses TRBV9 with TRBJ1-2, with 8 bases identical to TRBD1. The CDR3 has 14 residues. In germline, CDR1 is SGDLS, CDR2 YYNGEE. Trimming at V came to 3 bases and at J to 7 bases, leaving 8 bases not matched to a gene. The CDR3 sequence is CASSAGGGSFGYTF. The CDR3, as DNA: TGTGCCAGCAGCGCAGGGGGCGGATCTTTTGGCTACACCTTC.

The chain is built from TRBV6-5 and TRBJ1-2; D unresolved. Between the trimmed V and J ends, which lost 5 bases and 5 bases, there was a span of 15 bases. There are 14 residues in the CDR3. Germline CDR1 is MNHEY and CDR2 is SVGAGI. CDR3 sequence reads: CASSRRALSYGYTF. The CDR3 nucleotides read TGTGCCAGCAGTCGAAGGGCCCTCTCATATGGCTACACCTTC.

The chain uses TRBV28 and TRBJ2-1; D remains unclear. Trimming took off 5 bases at V and 4 bases at J, with 12 bases between the two ends. Germline-derived CDR1 and CDR2 are MDHEN and SYDVKM. The CDR3 extends over 14 amino acids. CDR3 loop: CASSGPWEYNEQFF. The CDR3 DNA sequence: TGTGCCAGCAGTGGACCTTGGGAATACAATGAGCAGTTCTTC.

J is TRBJ2-1 and V is TRBV6-2 or TRBV6-3; TRBD2 might be the D (6 bases). This CDR3 is 16 amino acids long. V lost 4 bases and J 7 bases, leaving 20 bases between the germline ends. CDR1 and CDR2 from the germline V gene are MNHEY and SVGEGT. CDR3 region: CASSWGLLLGSNEQFF. In DNA, the CDR3 is TGTGCCAGCAGTTGGGGACTCCTCCTGGGGTCAAATGAGCAGTTCTTC.

In its sample, this clonotype was seen many times. The chain employs TRBV5-1 and TRBJ2-1; no clear D. The V end was cut by 1 base, the J end by 4 bases, with 24 bases between. This CDR3 comprises 19 residues. Per germline, CDR1 SGHRS and CDR2 YFSETQ. CDR3 sequence reads: CASSLNDKASNIRYNEQFF. For the CDR3, the DNA is TGCGCCAGCAGCTTGAACGACAAGGCATCCAATATTCGATACAATGAGCAGTTCTTC.

This clonotype was recorded a few times. The chain carries TRBV4-2 and TRBJ2-2; possibly TRBD2 for D (5 bases). This CDR3 spans 17 amino acids. Germline-derived CDR1 and CDR2 are LGHNA and YNFKEQ. V gave up 0 bases and J gave up 6 bases, with 17 bases separating them. The CDR3 nucleotides read TGTGCCAGCAGCCAAGATCCCATTGTTAGCGTCCCCGGGGAGCTGTTTTTT. Its protein product is CASSQDPIVSVPGELFF.

This chain joins TRBV7-9 and TRBJ2-5; no firm D call. Per germline, CDR1 SEHNR and CDR2 FQNEAQ (reference sequence). V was cut by 2 bases and J by 5 bases, with 15 bases left in between. The CDR3 is made up of 15 amino acids. DNA of the CDR3: TGTGCCAGCAGCTTACGGGCCCAAGAGCAGGAGACCCAGTACTTC. Encoded protein: CASSLRAQEQETQYF.

In its sample, this clonotype was seen a few times. V usage is TRBV6-4 and J usage is TRBJ1-5; D ambiguous. The germline CDR1 and CDR2 sequences are MRHNA and SNTAGT. CDR3 length: 15 residues. Trimming took 3 bases from V and 1 from J, leaving 10 bases between them. CDR3 residues: CASSELGGSNQPQHF. The CDR3 DNA sequence: TGTGCCAGCAGTGAGTTAGGAGGGAGCAATCAGCCCCAGCATTTT.